This T cell receptor (beta chain) was captured in a study of blood T cell repertoires in COVID-19. About the research overall: T cells, B-cell-depleted T cells, or PBMCs supplied cDNA or gDNA.

Using immunoSEQ multiplex PCR, the repertoire was profiled, and TCRdb retains in-frame clones only, with some absent. The sample includes about 220,000 clones, 85% of them seen just once. The germline CDR1 and CDR2 sequences are MNHEY and SVGEGT. The CDR3 extends over 18 amino acids. The V end lost 0 bases, the J end lost 5 bases, and 22 bases lay between the germline ends. During active infection, Seattle patients enrolled and were then monitored through disease. Sequencing used peripheral blood. This sequence originates from a woman in her seventies with COVID-19, enrolled during active disease. The chain combines TRBV6-2 or TRBV6-3 with TRBJ1-1; D perhaps matches TRBD1 (5 bases). CDR3 coding DNA: TGTGCCAGCAGTTACTCGTTAACATTAATAAAGAAGGGGACTGAAGCTTTCTTT. Protein sequence: CASSYSLTLIKKGTEAFF.